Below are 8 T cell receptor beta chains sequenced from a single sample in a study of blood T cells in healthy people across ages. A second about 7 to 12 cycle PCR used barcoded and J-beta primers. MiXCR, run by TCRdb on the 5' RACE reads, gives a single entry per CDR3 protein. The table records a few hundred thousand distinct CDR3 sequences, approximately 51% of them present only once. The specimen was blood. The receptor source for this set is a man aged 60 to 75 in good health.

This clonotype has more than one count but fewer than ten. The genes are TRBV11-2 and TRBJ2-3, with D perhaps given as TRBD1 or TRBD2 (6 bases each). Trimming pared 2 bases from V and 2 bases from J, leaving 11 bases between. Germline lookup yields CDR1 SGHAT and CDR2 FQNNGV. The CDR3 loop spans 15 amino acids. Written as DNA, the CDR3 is TGTGCCAGCAGCTTATCTGGGGGGCTCACAGATACGCAGTATTTT. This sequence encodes CASSLSGGLTDTQYF.

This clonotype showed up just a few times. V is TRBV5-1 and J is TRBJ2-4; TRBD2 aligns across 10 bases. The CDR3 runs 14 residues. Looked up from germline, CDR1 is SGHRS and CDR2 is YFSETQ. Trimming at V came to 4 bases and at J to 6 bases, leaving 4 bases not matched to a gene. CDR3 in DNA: TGCGCCAGCAGCCTGGCTAGCGGGAGAAACATTCAGTACTTC. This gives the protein CASSLASGRNIQYF.

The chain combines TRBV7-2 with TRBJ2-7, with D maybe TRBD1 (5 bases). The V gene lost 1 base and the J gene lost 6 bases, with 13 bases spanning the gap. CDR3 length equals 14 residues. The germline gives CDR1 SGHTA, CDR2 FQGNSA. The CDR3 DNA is TGTGCCAGCAGCTTAGGCAGGGTTGCCTCCGAGCAGTACTTC. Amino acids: CASSLGRVASEQYF.

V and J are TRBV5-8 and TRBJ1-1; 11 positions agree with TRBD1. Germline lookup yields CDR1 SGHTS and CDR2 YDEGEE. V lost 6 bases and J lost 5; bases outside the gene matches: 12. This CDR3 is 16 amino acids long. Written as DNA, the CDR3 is TGTGCCAGCACCCCGGGGGACAGGGGGTCGTGGACTGAAGCTTTCTTT. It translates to CASTPGDRGSWTEAFF.

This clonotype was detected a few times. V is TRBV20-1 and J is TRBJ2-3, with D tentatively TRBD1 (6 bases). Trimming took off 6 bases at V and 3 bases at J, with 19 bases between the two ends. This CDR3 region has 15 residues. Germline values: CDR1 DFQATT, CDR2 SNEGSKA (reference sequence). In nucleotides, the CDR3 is TGCAGTGCCAGGGGACGATACTTTGTTACAGATACGCAGTATTTT. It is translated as CSARGRYFVTDTQYF.

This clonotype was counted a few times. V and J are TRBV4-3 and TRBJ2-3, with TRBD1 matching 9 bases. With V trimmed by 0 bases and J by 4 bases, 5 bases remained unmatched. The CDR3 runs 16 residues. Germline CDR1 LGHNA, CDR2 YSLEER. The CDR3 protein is CASSQDPGQGPDTQYF. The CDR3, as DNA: TGCGCCAGCAGCCAAGACCCGGGACAGGGCCCAGATACGCAGTATTTT.

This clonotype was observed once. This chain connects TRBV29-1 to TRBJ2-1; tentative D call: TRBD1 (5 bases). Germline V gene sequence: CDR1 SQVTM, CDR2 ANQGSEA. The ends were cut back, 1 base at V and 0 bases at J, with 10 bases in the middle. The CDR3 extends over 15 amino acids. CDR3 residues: CSVEGRVGSYNEQFF. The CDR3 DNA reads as TGCAGCGTTGAAGGCAGGGTGGGCTCCTACAATGAGCAGTTCTTC.

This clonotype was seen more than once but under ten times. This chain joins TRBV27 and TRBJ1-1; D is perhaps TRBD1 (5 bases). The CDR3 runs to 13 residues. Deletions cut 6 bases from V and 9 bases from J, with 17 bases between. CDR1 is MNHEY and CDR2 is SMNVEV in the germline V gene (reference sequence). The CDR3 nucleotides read TGTGCCAGCAGCGGACCGGGGGGGTGGAAAGCTTTCTTT. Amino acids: CASSGPGGWKAFF.